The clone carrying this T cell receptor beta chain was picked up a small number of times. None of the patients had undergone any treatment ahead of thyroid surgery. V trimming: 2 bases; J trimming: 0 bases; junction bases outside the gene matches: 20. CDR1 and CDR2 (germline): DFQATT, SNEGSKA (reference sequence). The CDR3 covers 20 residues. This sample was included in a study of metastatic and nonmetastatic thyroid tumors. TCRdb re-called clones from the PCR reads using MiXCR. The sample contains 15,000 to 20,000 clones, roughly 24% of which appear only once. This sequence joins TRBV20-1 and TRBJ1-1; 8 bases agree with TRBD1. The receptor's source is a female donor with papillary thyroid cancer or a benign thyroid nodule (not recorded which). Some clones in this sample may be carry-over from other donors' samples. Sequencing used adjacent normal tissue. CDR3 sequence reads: CSARHGQGGRMGPMNTEAFF. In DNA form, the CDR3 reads TGCAGTGCTAGACATGGACAGGGAGGAAGGATGGGTCCCATGAACACTGAAGCTTTCTTT.